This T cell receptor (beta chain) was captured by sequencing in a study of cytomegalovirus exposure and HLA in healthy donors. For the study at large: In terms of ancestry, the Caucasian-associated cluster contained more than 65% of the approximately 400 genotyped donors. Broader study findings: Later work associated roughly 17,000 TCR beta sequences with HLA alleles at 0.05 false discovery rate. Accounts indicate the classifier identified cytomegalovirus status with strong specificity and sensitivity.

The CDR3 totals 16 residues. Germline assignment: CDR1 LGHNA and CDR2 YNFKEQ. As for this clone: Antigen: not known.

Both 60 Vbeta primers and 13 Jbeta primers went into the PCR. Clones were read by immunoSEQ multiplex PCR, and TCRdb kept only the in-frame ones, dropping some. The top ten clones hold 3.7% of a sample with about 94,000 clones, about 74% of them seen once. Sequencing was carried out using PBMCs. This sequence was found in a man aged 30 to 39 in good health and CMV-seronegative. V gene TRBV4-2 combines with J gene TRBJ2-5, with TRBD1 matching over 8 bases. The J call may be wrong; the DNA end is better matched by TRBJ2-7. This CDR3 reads CASSQQGQDFSYEQYF. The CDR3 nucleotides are TGTGCCAGCAGCCAACAGGGACAGGATTTCTCCTACGAGCAGTACTTC.